This TCR beta chain was captured by sequencing in a study of CD8 T cells in Susac syndrome. The RNA, about 0.45 to 1 ug, was put through reverse transcription using random hexamers. TCRdb re-analysed the immunoSEQ multiplex PCR reads in MiXCR, keeping a single row per CDR3 protein. The table includes a few hundred thousand distinct CDR3 sequences, 92% detected once. While CD8+ and CD4+ T cells were isolated negatively, TEMRA cells were enriched by FACS. The CDR3 extends over 16 amino acids. The J segment lost 1 base and the V segment lost 6 bases, leaving 6 bases of the junction unmatched. Germline V gene lookup returns CDR1 MNHNS and CDR2 SASEGT.

This TCR came from a human donor with multiple sclerosis. The sequencing input was CD4+ T cells from PBMCs. The chain carries TRBV6-1 and TRBJ2-5; TRBD2 matches at 12 bases. CDR3 amino acids: CASRPLAGGGQETQYF. In DNA, the CDR3 is TGTGCCAGCAGGCCGCTAGCGGGAGGGGGCCAAGAGACCCAGTACTTC.